The T cell receptor beta chain described here comes from a study of blood T cell repertoires in COVID-19. Germline V gene lookup returns CDR1 MNHEY and CDR2 SVGAGI. The CDR3 runs 15 residues. Trimming took 6 bases from V and 0 from J, leaving 11 bases between them. The method was immunoSEQ multiplex PCR; TCRdb's version includes in-frame clones alone and lacks a portion of them. Of roughly 130,000 clones in the sample, more than 70% were seen once. The chain combines TRBV6-5 with TRBJ2-2; a weak D match, TRBD1 (6 bases). The sample was peripheral blood. The clonotype was recovered from a woman aged 60-70 years with acute or convalescent COVID-19. The CDR3, as DNA: TGTGCCAGCAGATCCGGGACATCGAACACCGGGGAGCTGTTTTTT. It yields the protein CASRSGTSNTGELFF.